Listed below are T cell receptor beta chains from one sample, sequenced in a study of T-cell reconstitution after alpha-beta-depleted transplantation in children. TCRdb used MiXCR to reprocess the PCR reads, holding one entry per CDR3 protein. The sample consists of about 980,000 distinct CDR3 sequences, under 30% of them appearing once. Sequences were derived from PBMCs, mostly from graft donor cells, sampled 360 days after TCRalphabeta/CD19-depleted stem cell transplant. The receptors come from a boy younger than two who had a stem cell transplant for SCID, so the T cells may come from the graft donor. CDR3s include the opening cysteine and the closing phenylalanine or tryptophan. Each record gives: J gene, clone size, V gene, D gene, CDR3 protein, CDR3 DNA. The D gene is left open where the match is weak. The listing skips clone size in some rows; elsewhere it reads once, few, many or a size class.

TRBJ2-3	few	TRBV2	-	CASSVGGLETDTQYF	TGTGCCAGCAGTGTAGGAGGGCTCGAAACAGATACGCAGTATTTT
TRBJ1-1	-	TRBV12-3/TRBV12-4	-	CASSFGYSTEAFF	TGTGCCAGCAGTTTCGGCTATTCCACTGAAGCTTTCTTT
TRBJ2-3	-	TRBV20-1	-	CSALHGDTQYF	TGCAGTGCCCTACACGGAGATACGCAGTATTTT
TRBJ2-3	many	TRBV28	-	CASSFRRASTDTQYF	TGTGCCAGCAGTTTCCGGCGAGCTAGCACAGATACGCAGTATTTT
TRBJ2-3	-	TRBV7-3	TRBD2	CASGGGGVGDTQYF	TGTGCCAGCGGGGGTGGGGGGGTCGGAGATACGCAGTATTTT
TRBJ2-1	many	TRBV11-2	-	CASISPVSSYNEQFF	TGTGCCAGCATATCCCCAGTGAGCTCCTACAATGAGCAGTTCTTC
TRBJ1-2	few	TRBV12-3/TRBV12-4	-	CASSTHINYGYTF	TGTGCCAGCAGCACCCATATCAACTATGGCTACACCTTC
TRBJ2-5	once	TRBV18	TRBD2	CASSPPMRGALETQYF	TGTGCCAGCTCACCCCCGATGCGGGGGGCCTTGGAGACCCAGTACTTC
TRBJ1-6	-	TRBV5-1	TRBD1	CASSSQGTGGSPLHF	TGCGCCAGCAGCTCGCAGGGGACAGGGGGCTCACCCCTCCACTTT
TRBJ2-5	medium-sized	TRBV3-1	-	CASSQGIGIGGTQETQYF	TGTGCCAGCAGCCAAGGTATCGGGATAGGGGGAACACAAGAGACCCAGTACTTC
TRBJ2-7	few	TRBV4-1	TRBD1	CASSFGTGDSYEQYF	TGCGCCAGCAGCTTTGGGACAGGGGATTCATACGAGCAGTACTTC
TRBJ2-2	few	TRBV7-9	TRBD2	CASRPLSGGAAGELFF	TGTGCCAGCAGGCCACTTAGCGGGGGGGCCGCCGGGGAGCTGTTTTTT
TRBJ2-1	-	TRBV5-6	-	CASSIRGSRNEQFF	TGTGCCAGCAGCATCAGGGGAAGTAGGAATGAGCAGTTCTTC
TRBJ2-1	-	TRBV5-1	-	CATTNGGPPPYNEQFF	TGCGCCACAACCAACGGGGGACCCCCGCCCTACAATGAGCAGTTCTTC
TRBJ2-5	-	TRBV9	TRBD2	CASSAYAPTSGVQETQYF	TGTGCCAGCAGCGCCTACGCCCCGACTAGCGGGGTTCAAGAGACCCAGTACTTC
TRBJ1-2	-	TRBV4-1	-	CASSQDEAGRYGYTF	TGCGCCAGCAGCCAAGACGAAGCCGGGCGCTACGGCTACACCTTC
TRBJ2-3	-	TRBV5-5	TRBD1	CASSLALRTGRSTDTQYF	TGTGCCAGCAGCTTGGCCCTACGGACAGGGCGAAGCACAGATACGCAGTATTTT
TRBJ2-5	-	TRBV20-1	-	CSARELARETQYF	TGCAGTGCTAGAGAGCTAGCGAGAGAGACCCAGTACTTC
TRBJ2-3	-	TRBV21-1	-	CASSKPAHYTDTQYF	TGTGCCAGCAGCAAACCGGCGCACTACACAGATACGCAGTATTTT
TRBJ2-5	-	TRBV29-1	-	CSVEGASSRTQYF	TGCAGCGTTGAAGGTGCGAGCTCAAGGACCCAGTACTTC
TRBJ1-1	few	TRBV12-3/TRBV12-4	-	CATKGGAGVNTEAFF	TGTGCCACCAAGGGGGGGGCCGGTGTGAACACTGAAGCTTTCTTT
TRBJ2-2	-	TRBV2	-	CASSELGPPGELFF	TGTGCCAGCAGTGAATTAGGTCCCCCCGGGGAGCTGTTTTTT
TRBJ2-7	few	TRBV6-5	TRBD1	CASSSAKGAREQYF	TGTGCCAGCAGTTCCGCTAAGGGGGCTAGGGAGCAGTACTTC
TRBJ2-7	-	TRBV5-5	-	CASNQGNYEQYF	TGTGCCAGCAATCAGGGGAATTACGAGCAGTACTTC
TRBJ2-3	-	TRBV5-6	-	CASSLDQGLSTDTQYF	TGTGCCAGCAGCTTGGACCAGGGCCTTAGCACAGATACGCAGTATTTT
TRBJ1-1	many	TRBV6-5	-	CASSYRGTNTEAFF	TGTGCCAGCAGTTACCGGGGGACGAACACTGAAGCTTTCTTT
TRBJ2-2	-	TRBV5-6	-	CASSFFGTLTGELFF	TGTGCCAGCAGCTTTTTTGGGACCTTAACCGGGGAGCTGTTTTTT
TRBJ2-1	-	TRBV11-2	-	CASSLGYRVPGSYNEQFF	TGTGCCAGCAGCTTAGGGTATCGGGTACCTGGCTCCTACAATGAGCAGTTCTTC
TRBJ2-7	-	TRBV7-9	TRBD2	CASNGRRGDNYEQYF	TGTGCCAGCAACGGCCGGCGGGGGGATAACTACGAGCAGTACTTC
TRBJ2-3	-	TRBV5-1	-	CASSKPSPRVTDTQYF	TGCGCCAGCAGCAAACCCTCCCCTCGTGTCACAGATACGCAGTATTTT
TRBJ1-1	many	TRBV25-1	-	CASSEVRAPNTEAFF	TGTGCCAGCAGTGAAGTAAGGGCTCCAAACACTGAAGCTTTCTTT
TRBJ2-3	once	TRBV5-1	TRBD1	CASSLRRQGRTDTQYF	TGCGCCAGCAGCTTACGAAGACAGGGGAGAACAGATACGCAGTATTTT
TRBJ2-2	-	TRBV6-1	-	CASSPQIEGTGELFF	TGTGCCAGCAGTCCTCAGATCGAGGGCACCGGGGAGCTGTTTTTT
TRBJ2-7	-	TRBV9	TRBD2	CASSLRDYSYEQYF	TGTGCCAGCAGCCTACGGGACTACTCCTACGAGCAGTACTTC